This T cell receptor beta chain stems from a study of cytomegalovirus exposure and HLA in healthy donors. About the study: Around 76% of 350 to 400 genotyped donors fell in the Caucasian-associated ancestry cluster.

The PCR employed 60 Vbeta primers together with 13 Jbeta primers. Assay: immunoSEQ multiplex PCR; the TCRdb copy retains only in-frame clones and omits some. This sample has around 67,000 clones, with less than 80% found just once. The CDR3 is 16 residues long. Per germline, CDR1 SEHNR and CDR2 FQNEAQ (reference sequence). The V and J ends lost 5 bases and 5 bases, in that order; junction bases with no gene match: 3. This TCR came from a woman aged 45-59 years in good health and CMV-seronegative. Sequencing was done on a sample of PBMCs. The chain employs TRBV7-9 and TRBJ2-1; 16 nucleotides match TRBD2. The CDR3 coding sequence is TGTGCCAGCAGCAGGGGACTAGCGGGAGGGAACAATGAGCAGTTCTTC. Protein: CASSRGLAGGNNEQFF.